This T cell receptor beta chain was found in a study of cytomegalovirus exposure and HLA in healthy donors. Study-level points and caveats: In terms of immune exposure information, only CMV serostatus was available.

As to this clone: The antigen is not known.

PCR used 60 Vbeta primers and 13 Jbeta primers. The table came from immunoSEQ multiplex PCR; TCRdb's copy has only in-frame clones and leaves some out. The sample has 160,000 or so clones, approximately 79% seen once. The junction had 15 bases not matched to a gene; V was cut back by 7 bases and J by 3 bases. This CDR3 is built from 19 residues. Germline V gene data show CDR1 as PRHDT and CDR2 as FYEKMQ (reference sequence). The sequence was obtained from a woman in her fifties or sixties in good health and CMV-seropositive. Sequenced material: PBMCs. The gene calls are TRBV13 and TRBJ2-3, with TRBD2 matching over 14 bases. The CDR3 loop is CASTRTSGGYIGETDTQYF. The CDR3, as DNA: TGTGCCAGCACCCGGACTAGCGGGGGGTATATTGGTGAGACAGATACGCAGTATTTT.